These T cell receptor beta chains were read from a single sample in a study of T cells in localized non-small cell lung cancer. Assay: immunoSEQ multiplex PCR; the TCRdb copy retains only in-frame clones and omits some. The sample gives roughly 30,000 clones, approximately 91% of which show up once; 4% to 4.5% is in the top ten. The sequencing here drew on peripheral blood, taken before any cancer treatment. The receptors here all came from a woman aged 40-70 years with stage I lung adenocarcinoma. CDR3s include the opening cysteine and the closing phenylalanine or tryptophan. D genes are given only for firm matches. Only part of the rows carry a size: once, few, many, or a class if the clone is expanded.

NA	NA	TRBV5-5	TRBJ1-2	CASSLGTVSYGYTF	TGTGCCAGCAGCTTGGGGACAGTGAGCTATGGCTACACCTTC
NA	TRBD1	TRBV7-9	TRBJ1-1	CASSLQGHTEAFF	TGTGCCAGCAGCCTACAGGGGCACACTGAAGCTTTCTTT
NA	NA	TRBV7-2	TRBJ1-1	CASSLIGNTEAFF	TGTGCCAGCAGCTTAATCGGCAACACTGAAGCTTTCTTT
NA	TRBD1	TRBV19	TRBJ2-7	CASSKTGGYEQYF	TGTGCCAGTAGTAAAACAGGGGGCTACGAGCAGTACTTC
NA	NA	TRBV7-8	TRBJ2-5	CASSPTAGGGQETQYF	TGTGCCAGCAGCCCCACGGCAGGAGGGGGGCAAGAGACCCAGTACTTC
NA	TRBD1	TRBV5-6	TRBJ1-2	CASSIPTGDGLF	TGTGCCAGCAGCATCCCGACAGGGGACGGTCTTTTT
NA	TRBD1	TRBV27	TRBJ2-1	CASSDRGWDNEQFF	TGTGCCAGCAGCGACAGGGGTTGGGACAATGAGCAGTTCTTC
NA	NA	TRBV7-2	TRBJ1-1	CASSQLTVNTEAFF	TGTGCCAGCAGCCAGTTAACAGTGAACACTGAAGCTTTCTTT
NA	NA	TRBV19	TRBJ2-3	CASSIDSTVTDTQYF	TGTGCCAGTAGTATAGACTCTACAGTGACAGATACGCAGTATTTT
NA	NA	TRBV7-9	TRBJ1-5	CASSLTGPGQPQHF	TGTGCCAGCAGCTTAACGGGGCCGGGTCAGCCCCAGCATTTT
NA	TRBD1	TRBV7-2	TRBJ1-1	CASSSTGTGYTEAFF	TGTGCCAGCAGCTCCACCGGGACAGGGTATACTGAAGCTTTCTTT
NA	TRBD1	TRBV4-3	TRBJ1-2	CASSQVWTGALGYTF	TGCGCCAGCAGCCAAGTATGGACAGGGGCTTTGGGCTACACCTTC
NA	NA	TRBV14	TRBJ2-7	CASSQEGSSSYEQYF	TGTGCCAGCAGCCAAGAAGGTTCGAGCTCCTACGAGCAGTACTTC
once	NA	TRBV7-9	TRBJ1-4	CASSLAAPGASLNEKLFF	TGTGCCAGCAGCTTAGCCGCGCCAGGGGCCTCCCTAAATGAAAAACTGTTTTTT
NA	NA	TRBV4-1	TRBJ2-2	CASSQDPGGELFF	TGCGCCAGCAGCCAAGATCCGGGAGGGGAGCTGTTTTTT
NA	TRBD2	TRBV5-1	TRBJ2-1	CASSEGTSGVNEQFF	TGCGCCAGCAGCGAGGGGACTAGCGGAGTTAATGAGCAGTTCTTC
NA	TRBD1	TRBV5-6	TRBJ1-1	CASSYDRGTEAFF	TGTGCCAGCAGCTATGACAGGGGAACTGAAGCTTTCTTT
NA	NA	TRBV11-3	TRBJ1-3	CASSFSSANSGNTIYF	TGTGCCAGCAGCTTTAGCTCGGCAAACTCTGGAAACACCATATATTTT
NA	NA	TRBV25-1	TRBJ2-5	CASSESRGLQETQYF	TGTGCCAGCAGTGAATCCAGGGGACTCCAAGAGACCCAGTACTTC
NA	NA	TRBV9	TRBJ1-2	CASSSGSTANYGYTF	TGTGCCAGCAGCTCAGGCTCGACAGCTAACTATGGCTACACCTTC
NA	NA	TRBV6-5	TRBJ2-1	CASSPRDHDNEQFF	TGTGCCAGCAGTCCGCGGGACCACGACAATGAGCAGTTCTTC
NA	NA	TRBV9	TRBJ2-2	CASSVAGPGTGELFF	TGTGCCAGCAGCGTAGCAGGCCCGGGCACCGGGGAGCTGTTTTTT
NA	NA	TRBV7-8	TRBJ2-7	CASSLGGPNSYEQYF	TGTGCCAGCAGCTTAGGTGGACCCAATTCCTACGAGCAGTACTTC
NA	NA	TRBV12-5	TRBJ1-1	CASGLDRGTEAFF	TGTGCTAGTGGTTTGGATCGGGGGACTGAAGCTTTCTTT
few	NA	TRBV11-2	TRBJ1-6	CASSLGQFNSPLHF	TGTGCCAGCAGCTTAGGACAATTTAATTCACCCCTCCACTTT
NA	NA	TRBV7-9	TRBJ2-1	CASSLVRQVYNEQFF	TGTGCCAGCAGCTTAGTACGACAGGTATACAATGAGCAGTTCTTC
NA	NA	TRBV30	TRBJ1-2	CAWSGLLGPNYGYTF	TGTGCCTGGAGTGGACTTCTAGGGCCTAACTATGGCTACACCTTC
NA	NA	TRBV5-1	TRBJ1-2	CASSLEPANYGYTF	TGCGCCAGCAGCTTGGAACCAGCCAACTATGGCTACACCTTC
few	TRBD2	TRBV19	TRBJ2-3	CASSVGLAGGRTDTQYF	TGTGCCAGTAGTGTGGGACTAGCGGGGGGCCGCACAGATACGCAGTATTTT
NA	TRBD1	TRBV9	TRBJ1-2	CASSAYRGANYGYTF	TGTGCCAGCAGCGCATACAGGGGAGCGAACTATGGCTACACCTTC
NA	TRBD2	TRBV7-7	TRBJ2-1	CASSLSAGGRYEQFF	TGTGCCAGCAGCTTATCAGCGGGGGGGCGCTATGAGCAGTTCTTC
few	NA	TRBV28	TRBJ2-5	CASSLFRAQETQYF	TGTGCCAGCAGTTTGTTCAGGGCCCAAGAGACCCAGTACTTC
NA	NA	TRBV7-2	TRBJ1-2	CASSPYLTENGYTF	TGTGCCAGCAGCCCCTACCTAACGGAGAATGGCTACACCTTC
NA	TRBD2	TRBV10-1	TRBJ2-3	CASSGLAGADTQYF	TGCGCCAGCAGTGGACTAGCGGGGGCAGATACGCAGTATTTT
few	NA	TRBV30	TRBJ1-6	CAWILFSSPLHF	TGTGCCTGGATCCTTTTTTCTTCACCCCTCCACTTT
NA	NA	TRBV10-1	TRBJ2-7	CASSEGWRGSYEQYF	TGCGCCAGCAGTGAGGGGTGGAGGGGTTCCTACGAGCAGTACTTC
NA	NA	TRBV10-3	TRBJ1-2	CAILDLQTGPYGYTF	TGTGCCATCCTCGACTTACAAACAGGACCCTATGGCTACACCTTC
NA	TRBD1	TRBV7-9	TRBJ1-1	CASSPQGANTEAFF	TGTGCCAGCAGCCCACAGGGGGCAAACACTGAAGCTTTCTTT
NA	TRBD2	TRBV2	TRBJ2-1	CASSDRLAGGHEQFF	TGTGCCAGCAGTGACCGACTAGCGGGGGGGCATGAGCAGTTCTTC
NA	TRBD1	TRBV4-3	TRBJ1-5	CASSQGTGIQPQHF	TGCGCCAGCAGCCAAGGGACAGGGATACAGCCCCAGCATTTT
NA	TRBD1	TRBV7-9	TRBJ2-3	CASSYRDRGRYF	TGTGCCAGCAGTTACCGGGACAGGGGAAGGTATTTT
NA	TRBD1	TRBV19	TRBJ2-7	CASTRDRDYEQYF	TGTGCCAGTACCCGGGACAGGGACTACGAGCAGTACTTC
NA	TRBD1	TRBV7-8	TRBJ2-7	CASSRDRYEQYF	TGTGCCAGCAGCCGGGACAGGTACGAGCAGTACTTC
NA	NA	TRBV7-6	TRBJ2-7	CASSPGTFYEQYF	TGTGCCAGCAGCCCCGGGACTTTTTACGAGCAGTACTTC
NA	TRBD1	TRBV29-1	TRBJ1-2	CSVDRGLNGYTF	TGCAGCGTCGACAGGGGGCTCAATGGCTACACCTTC
NA	TRBD2	TRBV6-1	TRBJ2-1	CASSPSGNSYNEQFF	TGTGCCAGCAGCCCTAGCGGTAACTCCTACAATGAGCAGTTCTTC
NA	NA	TRBV2	TRBJ1-5	CASKVGISNQPQHF	TGTGCCAGCAAGGTAGGGATTAGCAATCAGCCCCAGCATTTT
NA	NA	TRBV11-2	TRBJ1-4	CASSLLGEKLFF	TGTGCCAGCAGCCTGTTGGGAGAAAAACTGTTTTTT
NA	TRBD1	TRBV5-8	TRBJ2-3	CASSHGQGTTDTQYF	TGTGCCAGCAGCCACGGACAGGGGACCACAGATACGCAGTATTTT
NA	NA	TRBV4-1	TRBJ1-2	CASSQARGAANYGYTF	TGCGCCAGCAGCCAAGCGAGGGGTGCAGCTAACTATGGCTACACCTTC
NA	TRBD2	TRBV5-6	TRBJ2-7	CASSFDGGSYEQYF	TGTGCCAGCAGCTTCGACGGGGGGAGCTACGAGCAGTACTTC
NA	NA	TRBV10-3	TRBJ2-2	CAIDGDETGELFF	TGTGCCATCGATGGAGACGAAACCGGGGAGCTGTTTTTT
NA	NA	TRBV19	TRBJ1-3	CASSITGFGNTIYF	TGTGCCAGTAGTATAACGGGATTTGGAAACACCATATATTTT
NA	NA	TRBV11-2	TRBJ2-7	CASSLTHGDEQYF	TGTGCCAGCAGCTTAACCCACGGGGACGAGCAGTACTTC
NA	NA	TRBV4-1	TRBJ2-1	CASSQVPGKNEQFF	TGCGCCAGCAGCCAAGTACCAGGGAAAAATGAGCAGTTCTTC
NA	NA	TRBV13	TRBJ2-2	CASSFDLFGGPGELFF	TGTGCCAGCAGCTTTGACTTGTTTGGAGGGCCCGGGGAGCTGTTTTTT
NA	TRBD1	TRBV27	TRBJ2-5	CASSAWTGDQETQYF	TGTGCCAGCAGCGCCTGGACAGGGGATCAAGAGACCCAGTACTTC
NA	NA	TRBV5-4	TRBJ2-7	CASSYGEQGHEQYF	TGTGCCAGCAGCTACGGTGAACAGGGCCACGAGCAGTACTTC
NA	TRBD2	TRBV10-3	TRBJ2-1	CAIRGTMHEQFF	TGTGCCATCAGAGGGACTATGCATGAGCAGTTCTTC
once	NA	TRBV4-1	TRBJ1-3	CASSQVDRPGNTIYF	TGCGCCAGCAGCCAAGTCGACAGGCCTGGAAACACCATATATTTT